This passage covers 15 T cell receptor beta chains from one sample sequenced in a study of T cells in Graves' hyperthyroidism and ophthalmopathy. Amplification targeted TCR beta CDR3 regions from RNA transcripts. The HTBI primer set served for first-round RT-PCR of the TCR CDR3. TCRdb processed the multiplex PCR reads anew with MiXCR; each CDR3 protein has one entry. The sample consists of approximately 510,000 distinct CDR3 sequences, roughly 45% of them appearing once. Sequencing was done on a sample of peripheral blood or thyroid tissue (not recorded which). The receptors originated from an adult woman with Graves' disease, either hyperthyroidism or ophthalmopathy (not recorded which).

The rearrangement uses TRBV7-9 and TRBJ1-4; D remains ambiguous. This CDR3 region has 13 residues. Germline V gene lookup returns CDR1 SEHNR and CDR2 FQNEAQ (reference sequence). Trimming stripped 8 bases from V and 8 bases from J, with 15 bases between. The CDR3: CASGRSLSEKLFF. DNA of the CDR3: TGTGCCAGCGGCAGGTCCCTTTCCGAAAAACTGTTTTTT.

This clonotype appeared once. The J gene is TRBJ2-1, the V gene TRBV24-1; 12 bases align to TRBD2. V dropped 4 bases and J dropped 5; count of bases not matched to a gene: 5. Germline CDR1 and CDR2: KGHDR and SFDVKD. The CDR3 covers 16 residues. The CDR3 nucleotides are TGTGCCACCAGTGAAGCTAGCGGGAGGGCTCACAATGAGCAGTTCTTC. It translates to CATSEASGRAHNEQFF.

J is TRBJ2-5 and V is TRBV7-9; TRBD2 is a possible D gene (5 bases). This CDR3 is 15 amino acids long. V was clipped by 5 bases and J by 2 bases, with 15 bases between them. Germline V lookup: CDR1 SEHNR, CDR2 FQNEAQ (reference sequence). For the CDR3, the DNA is TGTGCCAGCAGCATAGATGGAGGACGGCAAGAGACCCAGTACTTC. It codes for CASSIDGGRQETQYF.

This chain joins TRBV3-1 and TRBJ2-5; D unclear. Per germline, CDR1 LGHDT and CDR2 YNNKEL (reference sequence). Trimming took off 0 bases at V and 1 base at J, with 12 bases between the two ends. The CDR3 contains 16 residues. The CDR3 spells CASSQDRYYPQETQYF. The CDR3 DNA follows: TGTGCCAGCAGCCAAGATAGGTACTACCCCCAAGAGACCCAGTACTTC.

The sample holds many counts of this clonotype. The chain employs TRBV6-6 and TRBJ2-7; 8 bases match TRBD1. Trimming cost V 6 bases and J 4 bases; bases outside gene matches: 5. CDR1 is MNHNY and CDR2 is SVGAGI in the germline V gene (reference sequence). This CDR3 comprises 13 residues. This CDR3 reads CASRLRQGYEQYF. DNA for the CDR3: TGTGCCAGCAGATTAAGACAGGGGTACGAGCAGTACTTC.

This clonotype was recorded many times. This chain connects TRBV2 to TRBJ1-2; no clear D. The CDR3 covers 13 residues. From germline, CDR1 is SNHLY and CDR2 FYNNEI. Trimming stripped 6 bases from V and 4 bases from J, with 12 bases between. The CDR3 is CASSAEGFYGYTF. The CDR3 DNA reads TGTGCCAGCAGCGCGGAGGGATTCTATGGCTACACCTTC.

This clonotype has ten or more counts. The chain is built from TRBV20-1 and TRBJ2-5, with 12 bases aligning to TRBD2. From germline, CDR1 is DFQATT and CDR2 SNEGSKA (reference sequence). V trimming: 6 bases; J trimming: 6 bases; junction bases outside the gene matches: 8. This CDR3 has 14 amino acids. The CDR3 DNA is TGCAGTGCAATACTAGCGGGAGGTGTTCAGACCCAGTACTTC. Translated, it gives CSAILAGGVQTQYF.

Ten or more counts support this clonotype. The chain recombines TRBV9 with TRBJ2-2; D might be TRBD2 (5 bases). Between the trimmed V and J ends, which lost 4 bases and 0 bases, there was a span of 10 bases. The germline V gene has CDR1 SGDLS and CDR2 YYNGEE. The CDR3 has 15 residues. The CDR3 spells CASSPGNANTGELFF. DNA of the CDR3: TGTGCCAGCAGCCCGGGGAACGCGAACACCGGGGAGCTGTTTTTT.

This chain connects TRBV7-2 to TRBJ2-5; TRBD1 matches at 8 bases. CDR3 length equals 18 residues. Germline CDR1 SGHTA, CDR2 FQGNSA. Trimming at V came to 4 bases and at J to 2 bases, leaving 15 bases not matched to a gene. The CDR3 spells CASSSSKTAGTGQETQYF. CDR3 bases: TGTGCCAGCAGCTCGTCCAAAACTGCCGGGACAGGTCAAGAGACCCAGTACTTC. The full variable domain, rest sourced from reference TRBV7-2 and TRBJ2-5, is GAGVSQSPSNKVTEKGKDVELRCDPISGHTALYWYRQSLGQGLEFLIYFQGNSAPDKSGLPSDRFSAERTGGSVSTLTIQRTQQEDSAVYLCASSSSKTAGTGQETQYFGPGTRLLVL.

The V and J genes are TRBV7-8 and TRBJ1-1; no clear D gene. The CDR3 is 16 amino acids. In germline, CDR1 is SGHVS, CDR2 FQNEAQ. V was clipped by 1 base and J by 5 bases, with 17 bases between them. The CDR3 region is CASSLVGFGSRTEAFF. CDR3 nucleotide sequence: TGTGCCAGCAGCTTAGTTGGGTTTGGATCCCGAACTGAAGCTTTCTTT.

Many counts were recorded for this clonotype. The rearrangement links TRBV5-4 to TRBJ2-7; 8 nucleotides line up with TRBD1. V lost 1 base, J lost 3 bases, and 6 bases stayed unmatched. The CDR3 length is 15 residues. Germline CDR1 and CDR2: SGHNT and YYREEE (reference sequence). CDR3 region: CASSLPQGAGYEQYF. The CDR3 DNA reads TGTGCCAGCAGCTTGCCTCAGGGGGCGGGCTACGAGCAGTACTTC.

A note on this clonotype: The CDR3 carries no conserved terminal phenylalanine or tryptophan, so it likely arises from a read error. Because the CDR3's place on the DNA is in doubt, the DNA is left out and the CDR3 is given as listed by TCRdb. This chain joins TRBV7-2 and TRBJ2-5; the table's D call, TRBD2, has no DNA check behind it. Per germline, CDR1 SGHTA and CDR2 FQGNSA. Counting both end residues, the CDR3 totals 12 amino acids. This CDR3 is CASSLRLAGLSL.

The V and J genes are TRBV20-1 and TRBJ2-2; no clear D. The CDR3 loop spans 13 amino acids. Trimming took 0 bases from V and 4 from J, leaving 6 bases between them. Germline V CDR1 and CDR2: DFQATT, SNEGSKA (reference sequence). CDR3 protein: CSARDHRTGELFF. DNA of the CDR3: TGCAGTGCTAGAGATCACCGCACCGGGGAGCTGTTTTTT.

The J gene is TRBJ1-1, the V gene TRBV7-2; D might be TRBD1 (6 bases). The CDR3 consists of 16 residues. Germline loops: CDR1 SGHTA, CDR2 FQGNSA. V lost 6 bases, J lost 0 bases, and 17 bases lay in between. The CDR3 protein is CASRSEGGEMNTEAFF. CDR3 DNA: TGTGCCAGCAGATCAGAGGGGGGCGAAATGAACACTGAAGCTTTCTTT.

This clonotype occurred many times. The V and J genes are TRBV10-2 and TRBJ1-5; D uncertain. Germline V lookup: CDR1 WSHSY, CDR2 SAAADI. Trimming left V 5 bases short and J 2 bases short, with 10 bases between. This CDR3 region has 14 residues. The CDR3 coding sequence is TGCGCCAGCAGTAAGGGAGGTGGCAATCAGCCCCAGCATTTT. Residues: CASSKGGGNQPQHF.